Shown below are 18 T cell receptor beta chains from a single sample sequenced in a study of CD8 T cells in ankylosing spondylitis. Study-level findings and limits: Ankylosing spondylitis blood seemed to carry a telltale TCR beta motif made of eight highly homologous variants.

One entry per CDR3 protein, called by TCRdb with MiXCR from the 5' RACE reads. The sample records roughly 440,000 distinct CDR3 sequences, approximately 17% being singletons. What these receptors recognize is not known. The sample was blood, either unsorted or a sorted T cell fraction (not recorded which). The receptors come from a male donor with ankylosing spondylitis.

The table lists this clonotype with many counts. The V gene is TRBV7-8, the J gene TRBJ2-5; no clear D. Germline V gene lookup returns CDR1 SGHVS and CDR2 FQNEAQ. The CDR3 loop spans 11 amino acids. The V end was cut by 5 bases, the J end by 3 bases, with 4 bases between. Here the CDR3 DNA reads TGTGCCAGCAGCGCAAAAGAGACCCAGTACTTC. This encodes CASSAKETQYF. Supplemented by reference TRBV7-8 and TRBJ2-5, the full variable domain reads GAGVSQSPRYKVAKRGQDVALRCDPISGHVSLFWYQQALGQGPEFLTYFQNEAQLDKSGLPSDRFFAERPEGSVSTLKIQRTQQEDSAVYLCASSAKETQYFGPGTRLLVL.

CDR3 region: CASSLAPAGGRYQDTQYF. The DNA for the CDR3 is TGCGCCAGCAGCTTGGCCCCAGCGGGGGGGCGGTATCAGGATACGCAGTATTTT. This rearrangement joins TRBV5-1 to TRBJ2-3; TRBD2 agrees at 10 bases. The length of the CDR3 is 18 residues. J lost 6 bases, V lost 0 bases, and 13 bases had no gene match. Per germline, CDR1 SGHRS and CDR2 YFSETQ. Full variable domain (rest looked up from reference TRBV5-1 and TRBJ2-3): KAGVTQTPRYLIKTRGQQVTLSCSPISGHRSVSWYQQTPGQGLQFLFEYFSETQRNKGNFPGRFSGRQFSNSRSEMNVSTLELGDSALYLCASSLAPAGGRYQDTQYFGPGTRLTVL.

This clonotype was seen more than once but under ten times. The chain recombines TRBV5-1 with TRBJ2-5; TRBD2 agrees at 10 bases. Germline V lookup: CDR1 SGHRS, CDR2 YFSETQ. Losses at the gene ends were 0 bases for V and 4 bases for J; bases not matched to a gene: 6. The CDR3 consists of 16 residues. CDR3 region: CASSLVPSGGAETQYF. Written as DNA, the CDR3 is TGCGCCAGCAGCTTGGTACCCAGCGGGGGGGCAGAGACCCAGTACTTC.

This clonotype turned up a few times. The DNA of the CDR3 is TGTGCCACCAGTCGCGGCGGGACAGGGATTAACGAGCAGTACTTC. Protein: CATSRGGTGINEQYF. The chain is built from TRBV24-1 and TRBJ2-7, with 9 bases that match TRBD1. Losses at the gene ends were 6 bases for V and 5 bases for J; bases not matched to a gene: 10. This CDR3 comprises 15 residues. In germline, CDR1 is KGHDR, CDR2 SFDVKD.

This chain connects TRBV2 to TRBJ1-3; tentatively, D is TRBD1 (6 bases). V was clipped by 6 bases and J by 0 bases, with 15 bases between them. CDR1 SNHLY and CDR2 FYNNEI come from the germline V gene. The CDR3 runs 16 residues. In DNA form, the CDR3 reads TGTGCCAGCAGCCCACACAGGGACCTCTCTGGAAACACCATATATTTT. It encodes CASSPHRDLSGNTIYF.

This clonotype was counted between two and nine times. The rearrangement links TRBV10-3 to TRBJ2-7, with 10 bases identical to TRBD2. The CDR3 totals 13 residues. Germline CDR1 ENHRY, CDR2 SYGVKD. V lost 8 bases to trimming and J lost 6 bases; unmatched junction nucleotides: 7. The chain's CDR3 is CAIGGTSVSEQYF. The CDR3 bases are TGTGCCATCGGAGGGACTAGCGTCTCCGAGCAGTACTTC.

This clonotype occurred a few times. The rearrangement joins TRBV20-1 to TRBJ1-2, with TRBD1 matching over 8 bases. CDR3 length: 13 amino acids. Germline values: CDR1 DFQATT, CDR2 SNEGSKA (reference sequence). Unmatched junction bases numbered 4, after V lost 5 bases and J lost 2 bases. The CDR3 sequence is CSAPTGANYGYTF. The DNA for the CDR3 is TGCAGTGCTCCGACAGGGGCGAACTATGGCTACACCTTC.

Ten or more counts support this clonotype. The chain couples TRBV20-1 to TRBJ2-7, with 7 bases identical to TRBD2. The CDR3 has 13 residues. Per the germline V gene, CDR1 is DFQATT and CDR2 is SNEGSKA (reference sequence). Unmatched junction bases numbered 10, after V lost 5 bases and J lost 6 bases. CDR3 region: CSAGSMGGVEQYF. In DNA, the CDR3 is TGCAGTGCTGGATCGATGGGGGGGGTCGAGCAGTACTTC.

This clonotype was picked up many times. The genes are TRBV5-1 and TRBJ1-4; D may be TRBD1 (5 bases). Deletions cut 7 bases from V and 3 bases from J, with 13 bases between. The CDR3 is 14 amino acids. CDR1 and CDR2 from the germline V gene are SGHRS and YFSETQ. The CDR3 protein is CASRRTGSNEKLFF. The CDR3 region has the DNA TGCGCCAGCCGACGTACAGGTTCTAATGAAAAACTGTTTTTT.

This clonotype occurred a few times. V usage is TRBV7-2 and J usage is TRBJ1-5; D is unresolved. From germline, CDR1 is SGHTA and CDR2 FQGNSA. This CDR3 is 14 amino acids long. With 1 base removed from V and 9 bases from J, the gap between germline ends came to 13 bases. The CDR3 sequence is CASSLEPSSSPQHF. The CDR3 coding sequence is TGTGCCAGCAGCTTAGAGCCGAGTAGCTCGCCCCAGCATTTT.

In its sample, this clonotype was seen a few times. The J gene is TRBJ2-7, the V gene TRBV10-3, with unresolved D. V was pared by 4 bases and J by 1 base, with 14 bases between. This CDR3 has 15 amino acids. Germline CDR1 and CDR2: ENHRY and SYGVKD. CDR3 coding DNA: TGTGCCATCAGTGCTGTTGGCGCCGGTTCCTACGAGCAGTACTTC. Protein product: CAISAVGAGSYEQYF.

The chain joins TRBV6-5 to TRBJ2-7; the D is unclear. V was pared by 2 bases and J by 1 base, with 21 bases between. Germline values: CDR1 MNHEY, CDR2 SVGAGI. This CDR3 has 18 amino acids. This chain's CDR3 is CASSYKPVWPGVSYEQYF. The CDR3 nucleotides are TGTGCCAGCAGTTACAAGCCGGTCTGGCCAGGAGTTTCCTACGAGCAGTACTTC.

The chain links TRBV12-3 or TRBV12-4 to TRBJ2-7; TRBD1 matches 7 bases. The CDR3 length is 14 residues. V was pared by 6 bases and J by 6 bases, with 11 bases of the junction left unmatched. This chain's CDR3 is CASRAQGVEGEQYF. DNA of the CDR3: TGTGCCAGCAGAGCTCAGGGGGTAGAGGGCGAGCAGTACTTC.

The gene calls are TRBV9 and TRBJ2-7; TRBD1 matches 8 bases. J gave up 4 bases and V 2 bases, and 8 bases lay outside the gene matches. There are 15 residues in the CDR3. CDR1 and CDR2 from the germline V gene are SGDLS and YYNGEE. The DNA of the CDR3 is TGTGCCAGCAGCGTCTCAGGGGGCGCTAGGTACGAGCAGTACTTC. Protein product: CASSVSGGARYEQYF.

In this sample, this clonotype turned up a few times. The chain carries TRBV7-2 and TRBJ2-3; a possible D gene is TRBD2 (5 bases). This CDR3 is 12 amino acids long. Trimming shortened V by 11 bases and J by 7 bases, and 16 bases separated the two germline ends. CDR1 is SGHTA, CDR2 FQGNSA, per germline. Here the CDR3 DNA reads TGTGCCTCCAGAACGGGGTCCTATACGCAGTATTTT. The encoded protein is CASRTGSYTQYF. The variable domain in full, with the rest retrieved from reference TRBV7-2 and TRBJ2-3, is GAGVSQSPSNKVTEKGKDVELRCDPISGHTALYWYRQSLGQGLEFLIYFQGNSAPDKSGLPSDRFSAERTGGSVSTLTIQRTQQEDSAVYLCASRTGSYTQYFGPGTRLTVL.

The chain links TRBV10-2 to TRBJ1-1; TRBD1 is a possible D gene (5 bases). Germline CDR1 is WSHSY and CDR2 is SAAADI. The CDR3 covers 14 residues. V was clipped by 7 bases and J by 1 base, with 13 bases between them. CDR3 nucleotide sequence: TGCGCCAGCAAAAAAGGGGCAGGGAACACTGAAGCTTTCTTT. It translates to CASKKGAGNTEAFF.

This clonotype was counted only a few times. This rearrangement joins TRBV10-3 to TRBJ2-3; 10 nucleotides line up with TRBD2. The V gene's germline CDR1 is ENHRY and CDR2 SYGVKD. CDR3 size: 16 residues. Trimming at V came to 0 bases and at J to 1 base, leaving 1 base not matched to a gene. The CDR3: CAISESGTSGTDTQYF. The CDR3 DNA reads as TGTGCCATCAGTGAGTCGGGGACTAGCGGCACAGATACGCAGTATTTT.

The J gene is TRBJ1-1, the V gene TRBV6-5; D gene uncertain. V lost 10 bases to trimming and J lost 5 bases, with 11 bases between them. The CDR3 has 11 amino acids. Per germline, CDR1 MNHEY and CDR2 SVGAGI. CDR3: CATRDRTEAFF. The CDR3 DNA is TGTGCCACTAGGGATCGGACTGAAGCTTTCTTT.